This T cell receptor (beta chain) was captured in a study of blood T cell repertoires in COVID-19. Between the trimmed V and J ends, which lost 3 bases and 5 bases, there was a span of 4 bases. The germline gives CDR1 LGHDT, CDR2 YNNKEL (reference sequence). This CDR3 comprises 12 residues. Some clones are missing from TCRdb's copy, which holds only in-frame ones; the method was immunoSEQ multiplex PCR. This repertoire shows about 70,000 clones, about 84% found once; its top ten account for 1.8%. Sequencing was done on a sample of peripheral blood. V is TRBV3-1 (or the pseudogene TRBV3-2) and J is TRBJ1-4, with D hard to call. The sequence was obtained from a woman aged 60 to 75 with acute or convalescent COVID-19. The CDR3 spells CASSQANEKLFF. The CDR3 region has the DNA TGTGCCAGCAGCCAGGCAAATGAAAAACTGTTTTTT.